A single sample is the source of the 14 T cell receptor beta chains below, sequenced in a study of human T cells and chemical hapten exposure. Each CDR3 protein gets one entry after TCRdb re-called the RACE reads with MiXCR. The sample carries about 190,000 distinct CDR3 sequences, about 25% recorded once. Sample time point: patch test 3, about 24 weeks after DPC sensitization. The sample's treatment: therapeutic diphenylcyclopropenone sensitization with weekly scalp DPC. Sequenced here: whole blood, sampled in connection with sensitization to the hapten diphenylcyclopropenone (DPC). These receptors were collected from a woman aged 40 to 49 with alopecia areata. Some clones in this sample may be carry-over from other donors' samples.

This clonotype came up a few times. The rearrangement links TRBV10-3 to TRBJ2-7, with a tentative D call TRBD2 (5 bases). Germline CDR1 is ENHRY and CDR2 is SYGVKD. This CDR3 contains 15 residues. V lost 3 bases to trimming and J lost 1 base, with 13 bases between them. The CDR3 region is CAISETGSISYEQYF. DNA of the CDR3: TGTGCCATCAGTGAAACGGGGAGCATTTCCTACGAGCAGTACTTC.

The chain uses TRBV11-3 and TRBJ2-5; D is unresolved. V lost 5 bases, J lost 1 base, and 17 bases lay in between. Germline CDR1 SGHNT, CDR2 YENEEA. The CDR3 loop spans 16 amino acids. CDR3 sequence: CASSPGGAAVQETQYF. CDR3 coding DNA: TGTGCCAGCAGCCCAGGCGGCGCAGCCGTCCAAGAGACCCAGTACTTC.

The CDR3 nucleotides are TGTGCCAGCAGCTCTATAAACAGCCAGAACACTGAAGCTTTCTTT. It specifies CASSSINSQNTEAFF. This rearrangement joins TRBV7-2 to TRBJ1-1; D gene ambiguous. Germline V gene lookup returns CDR1 SGHTA and CDR2 FQGNSA. The V gene lost 4 bases and the J gene lost 1 base, with 13 bases spanning the gap. This CDR3 is 15 amino acids long.

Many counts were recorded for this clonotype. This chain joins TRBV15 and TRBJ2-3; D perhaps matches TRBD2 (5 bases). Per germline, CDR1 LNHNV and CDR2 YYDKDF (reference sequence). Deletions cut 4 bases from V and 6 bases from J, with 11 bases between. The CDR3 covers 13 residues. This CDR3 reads CATSIQSGDTQYF. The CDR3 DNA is TGTGCCACCAGCATCCAATCGGGGGATACGCAGTATTTT. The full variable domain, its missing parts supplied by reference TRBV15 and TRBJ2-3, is DAMVIQNPRYQVTQFGKPVTLSCSQTLNHNVMYWYQQKSSQAPKLLFHYYDKDFNNEADTPDNFQSRRPNTSFCFLDIRSPGLGDTAMYLCATSIQSGDTQYFGPGTRLTVL.

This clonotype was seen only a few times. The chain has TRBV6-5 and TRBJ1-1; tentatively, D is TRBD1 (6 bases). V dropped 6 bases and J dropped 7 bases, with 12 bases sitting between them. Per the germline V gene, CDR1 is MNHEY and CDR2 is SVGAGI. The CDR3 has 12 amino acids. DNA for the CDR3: TGTGCCAGCAGCTTCAGGGGTGGTGAAGCTTTCTTT. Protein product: CASSFRGGEAFF.

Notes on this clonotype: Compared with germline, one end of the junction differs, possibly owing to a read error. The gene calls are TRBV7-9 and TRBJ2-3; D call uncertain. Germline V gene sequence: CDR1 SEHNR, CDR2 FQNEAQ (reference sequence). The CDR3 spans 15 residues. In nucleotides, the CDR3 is TGTGCCAGCAAACGAGAGCCATCTGGCACAGATACGCAGTGTTTT. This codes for CASKREPSGTDTQCF.

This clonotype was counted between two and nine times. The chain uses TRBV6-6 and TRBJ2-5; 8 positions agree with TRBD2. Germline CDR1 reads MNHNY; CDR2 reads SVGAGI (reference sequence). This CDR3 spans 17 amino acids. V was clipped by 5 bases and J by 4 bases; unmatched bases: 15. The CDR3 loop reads CASSDRGSGRGLETQYF. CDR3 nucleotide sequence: TGTGCCAGCAGTGACCGCGGAAGCGGGAGAGGACTAGAGACCCAGTACTTC.

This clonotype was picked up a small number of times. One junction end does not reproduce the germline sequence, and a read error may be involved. The CDR3 reads CASSLESAGNTGELFF. Written as DNA, the CDR3 is TGTGCTAGCAGCTTAGAGTCCGCGGGGAACACCGGGGAGCTGTTTTTT. The V and J genes are TRBV7-7 and TRBJ2-2, with TRBD2 as a possible D gene (5 bases). Germline loops: CDR1 SSHAT, CDR2 FNYEAQ (reference sequence). The CDR3 runs 16 residues.

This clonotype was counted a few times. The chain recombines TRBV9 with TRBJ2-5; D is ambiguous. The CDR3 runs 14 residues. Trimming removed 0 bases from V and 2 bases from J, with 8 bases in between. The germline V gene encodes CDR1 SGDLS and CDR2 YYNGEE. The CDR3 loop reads CASSVGSQQETQYF. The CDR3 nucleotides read TGTGCCAGCAGCGTAGGCTCACAGCAAGAGACCCAGTACTTC. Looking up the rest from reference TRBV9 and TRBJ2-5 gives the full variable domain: DSGVTQTPKHLITATGQRVTLRCSPRSGDLSVYWYQQSLDQGLQFLIQYYNGEERAKGNILERFSAQQFPDLHSELNLSSLELGDSALYFCASSVGSQQETQYFGPGTRLLVL.

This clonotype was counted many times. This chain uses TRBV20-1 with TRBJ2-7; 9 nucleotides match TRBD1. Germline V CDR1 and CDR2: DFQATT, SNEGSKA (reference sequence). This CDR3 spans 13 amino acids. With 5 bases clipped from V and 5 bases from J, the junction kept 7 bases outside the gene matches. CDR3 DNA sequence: TGCAGTGCTCTTGGGACAGGGATCGACGAGCAGTACTTC. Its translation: CSALGTGIDEQYF.

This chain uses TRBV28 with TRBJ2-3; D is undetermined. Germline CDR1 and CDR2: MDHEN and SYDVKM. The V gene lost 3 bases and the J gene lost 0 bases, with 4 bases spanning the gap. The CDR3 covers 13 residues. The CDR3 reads CASSFLSTDTQYF. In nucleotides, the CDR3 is TGTGCCAGCAGTTTTTTGAGCACAGATACGCAGTATTTT.

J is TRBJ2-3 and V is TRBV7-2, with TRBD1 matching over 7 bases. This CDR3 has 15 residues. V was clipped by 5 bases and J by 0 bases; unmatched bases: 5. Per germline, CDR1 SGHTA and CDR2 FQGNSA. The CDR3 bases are TGTGCCAGCAGCACCACAGGGGTGAGCACAGATACGCAGTATTTT. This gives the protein CASSTTGVSTDTQYF.

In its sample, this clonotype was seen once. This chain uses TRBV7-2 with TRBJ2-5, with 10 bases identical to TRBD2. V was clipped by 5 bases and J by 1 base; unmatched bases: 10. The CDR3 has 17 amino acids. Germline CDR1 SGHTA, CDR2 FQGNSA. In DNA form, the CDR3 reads TGTGCCAGCAGCCGTACCGGGACTAGCGTACTCCAAGAGACCCAGTACTTC. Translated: CASSRTGTSVLQETQYF.

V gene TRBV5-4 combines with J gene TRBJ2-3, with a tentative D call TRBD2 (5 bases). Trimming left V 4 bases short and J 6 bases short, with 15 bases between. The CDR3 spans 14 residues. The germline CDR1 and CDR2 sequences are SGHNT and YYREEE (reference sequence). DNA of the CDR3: TGTGCCAGCAGCCCCCGAGAGGGCCGGGATACGCAGTATTTT. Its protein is CASSPREGRDTQYF.